The 25 T cell receptor beta chains presented below share a single source sample, sequenced in a study of early T cells in non-severe SARS-CoV-2 infection. TCRdb recomputed calls from the 5' RACE reads with MiXCR, one row per CDR3 protein. Among 68,000 or so distinct CDR3 sequences, 12% were seen once, and the ten largest hold more than 1.5%. Material for sequencing was whole blood. These receptors were taken from an adult who was a healthcare worker with PCR-confirmed SARS-CoV-2 infection or an uninfected control (not recorded which).

In its sample, this clonotype was seen a few times. This rearrangement joins TRBV10-2 to TRBJ2-1, with 8 bases that match TRBD2. In germline, CDR1 is WSHSY, CDR2 SAAADI. J lost 9 bases, V lost 6 bases, and 16 bases had no gene match. This CDR3 region has 16 residues. CDR3 nucleotide sequence: TGCGCCAGCAGGAGTGCGGGACTAGAGGGAGGCGGTGAGCAGTTCTTC. Residues: CASRSAGLEGGGEQFF.

V and J are TRBV18 and TRBJ1-3; D is ambiguous. V shed 0 bases and J shed 0 bases, with 3 bases lying between them. The CDR3 is made up of 14 amino acids. Germline V lookup: CDR1 KGHSH, CDR2 LQKENI. As DNA, the CDR3 is TGTGCCAGCTCACCACCGCCCTCTGGAAACACCATATATTTT. Its protein is CASSPPPSGNTIYF.

In its sample, this clonotype was seen many times. The rearrangement uses TRBV2 and TRBJ1-1; D unresolved. This CDR3 spans 11 amino acids. Trimming pared 6 bases from V and 6 bases from J, leaving 8 bases between. Germline V gene sequence: CDR1 SNHLY, CDR2 FYNNEI. The CDR3 reads CASSDGAEAFF. CDR3 coding DNA: TGTGCCAGCAGCGACGGGGCTGAAGCTTTCTTT.

The chain employs TRBV24-1 and TRBJ2-5; 9 bases agree with TRBD1. The CDR3 totals 15 residues. The V and J ends lost 3 bases and 3 bases, in that order; junction bases with no gene match: 4. The germline V gene has CDR1 KGHDR and CDR2 SFDVKD. In nucleotides, the CDR3 is TGTGCCACCAGTGATACAAGGGACAGGGAAGAGACCCAGTACTTC. Protein product: CATSDTRDREETQYF.

This clonotype was seen at least ten times. The rearrangement uses TRBV29-1 and TRBJ2-1, with D unresolved. The V gene lost 7 bases and the J gene lost 3 bases, with 16 bases spanning the gap. The CDR3 sequence is 14 residues long. Germline V CDR1 and CDR2: SQVTM, ANQGSEA. Here the CDR3 DNA reads TGCAGCGGAGGCCCCTTTACGGTCTACAATGAGCAGTTCTTC. Translated, it gives CSGGPFTVYNEQFF.

V and J are TRBV12-3 or TRBV12-4 and TRBJ1-4, with D possibly TRBD1 on 5 matching bases. Trimming removed 3 bases from V and 10 bases from J, with 12 bases in between. This CDR3 is 13 amino acids long. The CDR3 DNA reads as TGTGCCAGCAGTTTTATGGTCCAGGGAAAACTGTTTTTT. Protein product: CASSFMVQGKLFF.

This clonotype turned up a few times. The chain joins TRBV9 to TRBJ1-6; 9 nucleotides align to TRBD1. The CDR3 loop spans 14 amino acids. In germline, CDR1 is SGDLS, CDR2 YYNGEE. After removal of 3 bases from V and 9 bases from J, the junction contained 4 bases not matched to a gene. This chain's CDR3 is CASSGTGAASPLHF. The CDR3, as DNA: TGTGCCAGCAGCGGGACAGGGGCTGCTTCACCCCTCCACTTT.

V is TRBV29-1 and J is TRBJ2-2; TRBD2 agrees at 7 bases. The V gene's germline CDR1 is SQVTM and CDR2 ANQGSEA. With V trimmed by 7 bases and J by 3 bases, 2 bases remained unmatched. CDR3 length: 12 residues. CDR3 sequence (DNA): TGCAGCGCCCTAGCGGACACCGGGGAGCTGTTTTTT. This encodes CSALADTGELFF.

This clonotype was seen more than once but under ten times. V gene TRBV2 combines with J gene TRBJ2-3; 8 nucleotides agree with TRBD2. Germline trimming cut 8 bases from V and 4 bases from J; bases unmatched to any gene: 8. CDR3 size: 14 residues. Germline V gene sequence: CDR1 SNHLY, CDR2 FYNNEI. CDR3 nucleotide sequence: TGTGCCAGCCGGAACGGGGGGGCCCCAGATACGCAGTATTTT. It encodes CASRNGGAPDTQYF.

For the CDR3, the DNA is TGTGCCAGCAGCTTAGCCTCACCCGCCGCGGGGATCTCCTACGAGCAGTACTTC. It codes for CASSLASPAAGISYEQYF. J is TRBJ2-7 and V is TRBV11-2, with D maybe TRBD2 (6 bases). The CDR3 covers 18 residues. The V end lost 1 base, the J end lost 0 bases, and 19 bases lay between the germline ends. Germline V gives CDR1 SGHAT, CDR2 FQNNGV.

The chain employs TRBV27 and TRBJ2-3; D perhaps matches TRBD1 (5 bases). Trimming took 5 bases from V and 2 from J, leaving 14 bases between them. This CDR3 contains 15 residues. Germline values: CDR1 MNHEY, CDR2 SMNVEV (reference sequence). The CDR3 nucleotides are TGTGCCAGCAGTAAAGACAGTCTTTCCACAGATACGCAGTATTTT. It specifies CASSKDSLSTDTQYF.

This clonotype was seen a handful of times. The chain has TRBV3-1 and TRBJ1-5; D is undetermined. With 3 bases removed from V and 3 bases from J, the gap between germline ends came to 9 bases. The CDR3 runs 14 residues. Per the germline V gene, CDR1 is LGHDT and CDR2 is YNNKEL (reference sequence). The CDR3 is CASSHSGDNQPQHF. As DNA, the CDR3 is TGTGCCAGCAGCCATTCTGGGGACAATCAGCCCCAGCATTTT.

The V and J genes are TRBV10-3 and TRBJ1-2; 7 nucleotides line up with TRBD1. V trimming: 1 base; J trimming: 4 bases; junction bases outside the gene matches: 3. CDR1 ENHRY and CDR2 SYGVKD come from the germline V gene. The CDR3 runs 14 residues. CDR3 bases: TGTGCCATCAGTGAGTGGGGACAGACCTATGGCTACACCTTC. Translating gives CAISEWGQTYGYTF.

This clonotype was counted at least ten times. CDR3 coding DNA: TGCGCCAGCAGCCAAGAATGGCAGCAGAAAAACACCGGGGAGCTGTTTTTT. This gives the protein CASSQEWQQKNTGELFF. V and J are TRBV4-3 and TRBJ2-2, with unresolved D. V was shortened by 0 bases and J by 2 bases, with 13 bases between the two germline ends. Germline CDR1 and CDR2: LGHNA and YSLEER. The CDR3 runs to 17 residues.

The chain is built from TRBV6-5 and TRBJ1-2; a weak D match, TRBD1 (5 bases). Trimming left V 0 bases short and J 4 bases short, with 12 bases between. The CDR3 has 15 amino acids. Germline CDR1 reads MNHEY; CDR2 reads SVGAGI. CDR3 loop: CASSYSGGDPYGYTF. CDR3 bases: TGTGCCAGCAGTTACTCCGGGGGGGACCCCTATGGCTACACCTTC.

Ten or more counts support this clonotype. The chain has TRBV20-1 and TRBJ2-3; 10 bases map to TRBD2. Trimming cost V 1 base and J 5 bases; bases outside gene matches: 3. This CDR3 region has 14 residues. Germline V CDR1 and CDR2: DFQATT, SNEGSKA (reference sequence). In DNA, the CDR3 is TGCAGTGCTAGAGGTAGCGGGGGGATAGATACGCAGTATTTT. Encoded protein: CSARGSGGIDTQYF.

This clonotype was counted a few times. V and J are TRBV18 and TRBJ1-4; D is ambiguous. The CDR3 contains 14 residues. Germline V gene data show CDR1 as KGHSH and CDR2 as LQKENI. V was clipped by 3 bases and J by 7 bases, with 12 bases between them. In DNA form, the CDR3 reads TGTGCCAGCTCACCCATAAAGGACGGTGAAAAACTGTTTTTT. Translated, it gives CASSPIKDGEKLFF.

This clonotype was counted a few times. This rearrangement joins TRBV6-2 or TRBV6-3 to TRBJ2-7, with TRBD1 matching over 7 bases. Germline lookup yields CDR1 MNHEY and CDR2 SVGEGT. V lost 0 bases to trimming and J lost 1 base; unmatched junction nucleotides: 12. The CDR3 runs to 18 residues. The CDR3 nucleotides read TGTGCCAGCAGTTACTCGATCACCGGGACAGCCTTTTCCTACGAGCAGTACTTC. It translates to CASSYSITGTAFSYEQYF.

This clonotype was picked up many times. V usage is TRBV20-1 and J usage is TRBJ2-7; D unclear. The germline CDR1 and CDR2 sequences are DFQATT and SNEGSKA (reference sequence). The CDR3 spans 13 residues. V was shortened by 2 bases and J by 4 bases, with 12 bases between the two germline ends. Here the CDR3 DNA reads TGCAGTGCTAGAACCCGACTCCGGTACGAGCAGTACTTC. Protein sequence: CSARTRLRYEQYF.

This clonotype has more than one count but fewer than ten. The V call is TRBV6-5, the J call TRBJ2-4; D gene unclear. Trimming stripped 0 bases from V and 8 bases from J, with 8 bases between. The CDR3 runs 13 residues. Germline assignment: CDR1 MNHEY and CDR2 SVGAGI. CDR3 sequence reads: CASSYSMLDIQYF. The CDR3 DNA sequence: TGTGCCAGCAGTTACTCGATGTTGGACATTCAGTACTTC.

The genes are TRBV24-1 and TRBJ2-7; 9 bases are a match to TRBD1. V was pared by 4 bases and J by 3 bases, with 6 bases of the junction left unmatched. The CDR3 extends over 15 amino acids. Per germline, CDR1 KGHDR and CDR2 SFDVKD. CDR3 bases: TGTGCCACCAGTGACCGGGACAGGGCCGGCTACGAGCAGTACTTC. As protein: CATSDRDRAGYEQYF.

This clonotype was seen at least ten times. The chain couples TRBV7-9 to TRBJ2-1; D is unresolved. CDR3 length: 12 amino acids. The V end lost 0 bases, the J end lost 8 bases, and 5 bases lay between the germline ends. CDR1 and CDR2 from the germline V gene are SEHNR and FQNEAQ (reference sequence). The chain's CDR3 is CASSLAGYEQFF. In DNA form, the CDR3 reads TGTGCCAGCAGCTTAGCCGGCTATGAGCAGTTCTTC.

The sample holds a few counts of this clonotype. CDR3 residues: CASSYSRLNEKLFF. The CDR3 DNA sequence: TGTGCCAGCAGTTATTCCCGGCTGAATGAAAAACTGTTTTTT. The chain is built from TRBV6-2 or TRBV6-3 and TRBJ1-4; no clear D gene. This CDR3 contains 14 residues. Trimming shortened V by 3 bases and J by 5 bases, and 10 bases separated the two germline ends. The germline CDR1 and CDR2 sequences are MNHEY and SVGEGT.

This clonotype was seen more than once but under ten times. CDR3: CASSFPAAGPDTQYF. DNA for the CDR3: TGTGCCAGCAGTTTTCCCGCGGCGGGGCCAGATACGCAGTATTTT. The rearrangement links TRBV12-3 or TRBV12-4 to TRBJ2-3; possibly TRBD2 for D (6 bases). The V end was cut by 3 bases, the J end by 4 bases, with 14 bases between. This CDR3 has 15 amino acids.

This clonotype turned up a few times. The gene calls are TRBV7-2 and TRBJ1-5; D not resolved. Germline-derived CDR1 and CDR2 are SGHTA and FQGNSA. The ends were cut back, 0 bases at V and 2 bases at J, with 8 bases in the middle. The CDR3 runs to 15 residues. This CDR3 reads CASSLAANRNQPQHF. In DNA, the CDR3 is TGTGCCAGCAGCTTAGCGGCTAATCGCAATCAGCCCCAGCATTTT. The full variable domain, its missing parts supplied by reference TRBV7-2 and TRBJ1-5, is GAGVSQSPSNKVTEKGKDVELRCDPISGHTALYWYRQSLGQGLEFLIYFQGNSAPDKSGLPSDRFSAERTGGSVSTLTIQRTQQEDSAVYLCASSLAANRNQPQHFGDGTRLSIL.